Described below is a single T cell receptor beta chain sequence and its context. What it recognizes is unknown. Total RNA extraction produced at least 5 micrograms (per sample) for the study. The entry originates in a study of blood T cells in healthy people across ages. CDR3 length: 13 amino acids. Germline CDR1 and CDR2: MNHEY and SVGAGI. The V and J ends lost 6 bases and 5 bases, in that order; junction bases with no gene match: 6. General observations from the study: Considered underestimates were the diversity estimates obtained from one million T cells.

Alongside a J-beta primer mix, a sample-barcoded 5' primer served in a second PCR lasting roughly 6 to 11 cycles. Each CDR3 protein is one row after TCRdb ran MiXCR on the 5' RACE reads. The sample records 1.5 million to 2 million distinct CDR3 sequences, 28% being singletons. The sample was blood. This TCR was recovered from a woman in her twenties or thirties in good health. The chain is built from TRBV6-5 and TRBJ1-2; 7 positions agree with TRBD1. The CDR3 bases are TGTGCCAGCAGACAGGGGATCCGGTATGGCTACACCTTC. Translation gives CASRQGIRYGYTF.